The rows below give T cell receptor beta chains drawn from one sample of a study of T cells in localized non-small cell lung cancer. Sequencing was performed with immunoSEQ multiplex PCR; in TCRdb, only in-frame clones are kept and a portion is missing. The sample has tens of thousands of clones, roughly 84% seen once; the top ten hold roughly 15%. Specimen: PBMCs, collected before any cancer treatment. These receptors came from a woman between 40 and 69 years old with stage II squamous cell lung carcinoma. Both conserved end residues are part of each CDR3. D genes are given only for firm matches. A clone size is listed for some rows: how often the clone was seen (once, few, many), or a class if it is expanded.

TRBD2 TRBJ2-7 TRBV4-2 NA TGTGCCAGCAGCCAAGATTGGACTAGCGGGGCCCTCTCCTACGAGCAGTACTTC CASSQDWTSGALSYEQYF
NA TRBJ2-2 TRBV21-1 NA TGTGCCAGCCCTAAAGAAAGCGGGAGGGCTACCACCGGGGAGCTGTTTTTT CASPKESGRATTGELFF
NA TRBJ2-1 TRBV9 few TGTGCCAGCAGCGTAGCAAGCGGTAATGAGCAGTTCTTC CASSVASGNEQFF
TRBD1 TRBJ1-2 TRBV27 once TGTGCCAGCAGTTTTATTGGAGGGACAGGAGGCTATGGCTACACCTTC CASSFIGGTGGYGYTF
NA TRBJ2-5 TRBV9 NA TGTGCCAGCAGCCAATTAGGAGGGGAGACCCAGTACTTC CASSQLGGETQYF
NA TRBJ2-1 TRBV12-5 once TGTGCTAGTGGTTTCGAGGGGGGGAGTGAGCAGTTCTTC CASGFEGGSEQFF
NA TRBJ2-7 TRBV5-1 NA TGCGCCAGCAGCTTGGAAGGCGACGAGCAGTACTTC CASSLEGDEQYF
TRBD2 TRBJ2-3 TRBV11-2 NA TGTGCCAGCAGCTTAACTAGCGGAGATACGCAGTATTTT CASSLTSGDTQYF
TRBD1 TRBJ1-2 TRBV27 NA TGTGCCAGCAGTTCCCGACAGGGAAGCTACACCTTC CASSSRQGSYTF
TRBD1 TRBJ2-7 TRBV9 NA TGTGCCAGCAGCCTGGACAGGGACACCTACGAGCAGTACTTC CASSLDRDTYEQYF
NA TRBJ2-4 TRBV11-3 NA TGTGCCAGCAGCTTATATAGTCGGAAAAACATTCAGTACTTC CASSLYSRKNIQYF
TRBD1 TRBJ2-3 TRBV5-1 NA TGCGCCAGCAGCTTGGCCGACAGGGGGCGAGATAGCACAGATACGCAGTATTTT CASSLADRGRDSTDTQYF
NA TRBJ2-3 TRBV4-3 NA TGCGCCAGCAGCCAAGTAGGGGACTTCACAGATACGCAGTATTTT CASSQVGDFTDTQYF
NA TRBJ1-1 TRBV12-5 NA TGTGCTAGTGGTTTGGTATGGGGCGGTAGGGCGGGCAACACTGAAGCTTTCTTT CASGLVWGGRAGNTEAFF
NA TRBJ1-1 TRBV11-2 once TGTGCCAGCAGCTCCTACAGGAGAAGGCACACTGAAGCTTTCTTT CASSSYRRRHTEAFF
TRBD1 TRBJ2-2 TRBV5-1 NA TGCGCCAGCGCCGACAGGGGGCGCACCGGGGAGCTGTTTTTT CASADRGRTGELFF
NA TRBJ1-1 TRBV1 NA TGCACCAGCACCTCTCGAGGGGGGCGAGGCACTGAAGCTTTCTTT CTSTSRGGRGTEAFF
TRBD1 TRBJ2-7 TRBV7-2 NA TGTGCCAGCAGCTTAGCGCTAGGTACAGGGGGCCGGGAGCAGTACTTC CASSLALGTGGREQYF
NA TRBJ2-7 TRBV27 NA TGTGCCAGCAGTCCGCTTGGGCCCTACGAGCAGTACTTC CASSPLGPYEQYF
NA TRBJ1-1 TRBV7-9 few TGTGCCAGCAGCCCACAGGGCTTGGGCACTGAAGCTTTCTTT CASSPQGLGTEAFF
NA TRBJ2-5 TRBV5-5 NA TGTGCCAGCAGCTTGGGCCGGGTCATGGAGACCCAGTACTTC CASSLGRVMETQYF
TRBD2 TRBJ2-6 TRBV2 NA TGTGCCAGCAGTCTAATATTCCGGGGGACTAGCGGGAGCGGTGGGGCCAACGTCCTGACTTTC CASSLIFRGTSGSGGANVLTF
TRBD1 TRBJ1-4 TRBV5-1 few TGCGCCAGCAGCTGGGGGGACAGGGCGGGAGAAAAACTGTTTTTT CASSWGDRAGEKLFF
TRBD1 TRBJ1-5 TRBV2 NA TGTGCCAGCAGTGGACAGGGGGCCCGAAATCAGCCCCAGCATTTT CASSGQGARNQPQHF
NA TRBJ2-7 TRBV12-1 NA TGTGCCAGCAGCTTTACGGCTCTAAAGGACCCTACCTACGAGCAGTACTTC CASSFTALKDPTYEQYF
TRBD1 TRBJ2-1 TRBV18 NA TGTGCCAGCTCACCGTCCTGGGACAGCAGCAATGAGCAGTTCTTC CASSPSWDSSNEQFF
TRBD2 TRBJ2-1 TRBV7-2 NA TGTGCCAGCACCTATCGCGGGAGGGCCGTTGAGCAGTTCTTC CASTYRGRAVEQFF
NA TRBJ2-6 TRBV7-2 NA TGTGCCAGTAGCCCGCCCTCTGGGGCCAACGTCCTGACTTTC CASSPPSGANVLTF
NA TRBJ2-1 TRBV10-1 NA TGCGCCAGCAGTGCGGCTAGCTCTTACAATGAGCAGTTCTTC CASSAASSYNEQFF
NA TRBJ2-5 TRBV7-8 NA TGTGCCAGCAGCTTTTGGTCCGGGCACCAAGAGACCCAGTACTTC CASSFWSGHQETQYF
NA TRBJ2-1 TRBV6-5 NA TGTGCCAGTGCGCGGGGTAATGAGCAGTTCTTC CASARGNEQFF
NA TRBJ1-2 TRBV11-2 NA TGTGCCAGCAGCTTAGAGCCTTCGAGCTATGGCTACACCTTC CASSLEPSSYGYTF
NA TRBJ1-2 TRBV10-2 NA TGCGCCAGCAGTGAAGGTCAGAACTATGGCTACACCTTC CASSEGQNYGYTF